This TCR beta chain originates from a study of blood T cell repertoires in COVID-19. As for the study in general: Acute and convalescent COVID-19 samples came from the United States, Italy and Spain.

Germline V gives CDR1 MNHEY, CDR2 SMNVEV (reference sequence). The CDR3 has 16 residues. After removal of 6 bases from V and 3 bases from J, the junction contained 12 bases not matched to a gene. Recovered participants had two consecutive negative NP/OP PCR tests, healthcare professional clearance, or symptom resolution. Original handling: Nucleated cell counts were estimated from reference gene primer amplification. Clones were read by immunoSEQ multiplex PCR, and TCRdb kept only the in-frame ones, dropping some. That table is the source of V, J and clone size, and D and trimming were worked out from the DNA. The sample has 250,000 to 300,000 clones; 85% to 90% are singletons.

This sequence was found in a young man who had recovered from COVID-19. The chain employs TRBV27 and TRBJ1-1, with 8 nucleotides matching TRBD1. Sequencing input: PBMCs or T cells enriched from blood (not recorded which). CDR3 bases: TGTGCCAGCAGAAACAGGGGGATAGGGTGGGACACTGAAGCTTTCTTT. It is translated as CASRNRGIGWDTEAFF.